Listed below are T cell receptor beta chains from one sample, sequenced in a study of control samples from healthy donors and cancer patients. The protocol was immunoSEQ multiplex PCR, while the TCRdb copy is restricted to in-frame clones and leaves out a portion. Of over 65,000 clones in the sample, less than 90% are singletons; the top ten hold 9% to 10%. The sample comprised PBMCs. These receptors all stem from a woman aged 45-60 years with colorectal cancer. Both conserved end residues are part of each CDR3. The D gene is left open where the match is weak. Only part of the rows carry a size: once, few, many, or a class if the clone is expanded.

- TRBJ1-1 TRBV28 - TGTGCCAGCAGTTTAAACAGCATGAACACTGAAGCTTTCTTT CASSLNSMNTEAFF
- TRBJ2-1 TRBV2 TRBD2 TGTGCCAGCAGTGTGTCTAGCGGGGGGTACTACAATGAGCAGTTCTTC CASSVSSGGYYNEQFF
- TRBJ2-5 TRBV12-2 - TGTGCAAGTCGCCTAGAGGGGGGACAAGAGACCCAGTACTTC CASRLEGGQETQYF
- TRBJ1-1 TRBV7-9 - TGTGCCAGCAGCTTATCGGGGGCGCCTCTCACTGAAGCTTTCTTT CASSLSGAPLTEAFF
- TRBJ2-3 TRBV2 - TGTGCCAGCAAAAGCAGCGACACAGATACGCAGTATTTT CASKSSDTDTQYF
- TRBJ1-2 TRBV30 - TGTGCCTGGAGTGTAGGGGGTGGCTACACCTTC CAWSVGGGYTF
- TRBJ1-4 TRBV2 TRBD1 TGTGCCAGCAGCCCTCTACAGGGGACTAATGAAAAACTGTTTTTT CASSPLQGTNEKLFF
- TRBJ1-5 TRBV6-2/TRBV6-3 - TGTGCCAGCAGTTACAGGGCTGGTCAGCCCCAGCATTTT CASSYRAGQPQHF
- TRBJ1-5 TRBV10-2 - TGCGCCAGCAGTGAGTCGATGGGGGGAGAACAGCCCCAGCATTTT CASSESMGGEQPQHF
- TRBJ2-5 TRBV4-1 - TGCGCCAGCAGCCAAGATGGTTGGCTCTACGAGACCCAGTACTTC CASSQDGWLYETQYF
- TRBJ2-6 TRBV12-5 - TGTGCTAGTGGTTTGGACAGGCTACCGCCCGGGGCCAACGTCCTGACTTTC CASGLDRLPPGANVLTF
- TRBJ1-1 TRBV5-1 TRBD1 TGCGCCAGCAGCTCACAGGGGGCTGAAGCTTTCTTT CASSSQGAEAFF
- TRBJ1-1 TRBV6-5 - TGTGCCAGCAGTTACTCCCCCGGGAGTCGGACTGAAGCTTTCTTT CASSYSPGSRTEAFF
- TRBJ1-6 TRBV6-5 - TGTGCCAGCAGGGTGGGCCTCTTGAATTCACCCCTCCACTTT CASRVGLLNSPLHF
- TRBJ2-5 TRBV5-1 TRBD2 TGCGCCAGCAGCTTGGTGGCGGGGGTGGATGAGACCCAGTACTTC CASSLVAGVDETQYF
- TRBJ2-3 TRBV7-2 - TGTGCCAGCAGTCAGACCACAGATACGCAGTATTTT CASSQTTDTQYF
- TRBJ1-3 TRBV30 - TGTGCCTACGCGGTGGGGGCTGGAAACACCATATATTTT CAYAVGAGNTIYF
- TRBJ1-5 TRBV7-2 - TGTGCCAGCAGCTTAGACAGTGGATCAAATCAGCCCCAGCATTTT CASSLDSGSNQPQHF
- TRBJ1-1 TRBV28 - TGTGCCAGCAGTTTAGGACAGCTGAACACTGAAGCTTTCTTT CASSLGQLNTEAFF
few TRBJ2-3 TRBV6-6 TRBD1 TGTGCCAGCAGTCGACTTAGCTACGGACAGGGGTTCTCAGATACGCAGTATTTT CASSRLSYGQGFSDTQYF
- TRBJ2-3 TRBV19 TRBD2 TGTGCCAGTAGTATTCTAGCGGGGGAACCACAAGATACGCAGTATTTT CASSILAGEPQDTQYF
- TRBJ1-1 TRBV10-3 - TGTGCCATCAGTTCTACAGGGTTCACTGAAGCTTTCTTT CAISSTGFTEAFF
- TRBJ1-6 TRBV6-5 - TGTGCCAGCAGCGGACGGTCCCTCAATTCACCCCTCCACTTT CASSGRSLNSPLHF
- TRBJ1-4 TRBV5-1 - TGCGCCAGCAGCTTGGAAGGGTCCGAAAAACTGTTTTTT CASSLEGSEKLFF
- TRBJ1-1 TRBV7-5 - TGTGTCAGAAGCTTCCGGGACTTAAAAGGGACTGAAGCTTTCTTT CVRSFRDLKGTEAFF
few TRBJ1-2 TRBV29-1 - TGCAGCGTTGTCCCTAGTGAGGGGCTGGGAGGCTACACCTTC CSVVPSEGLGGYTF
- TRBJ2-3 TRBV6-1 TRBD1 TGTGCCAGCAGTGAATATCCGGGACAGGGCACAGATACGCAGTATTTT CASSEYPGQGTDTQYF
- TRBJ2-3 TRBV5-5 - TGTGCCAGCAGCTTGCTGGCAGGGGGGTTCACAGATACGCAGTATTTT CASSLLAGGFTDTQYF
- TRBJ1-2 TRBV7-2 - TGTGCCAGCAGCCCACAGGGTGTTCAGGGCTACACCTTC CASSPQGVQGYTF
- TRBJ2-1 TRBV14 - TGTGCCAGCAGCCAATCTCTAGGTCTAAATGAGCAGTTCTTC CASSQSLGLNEQFF
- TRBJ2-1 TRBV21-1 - - CARFGVGAYNEQFF
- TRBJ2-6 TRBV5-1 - TGCGCCAGCAGCTTCTACAGAGTTTCTGGGGCCAACGTCCTGACTTTC CASSFYRVSGANVLTF
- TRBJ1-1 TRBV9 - TGTGCCAGCAGCCCTAGACAGGCCATAGGGAACACTGAAGCTTTCTTT CASSPRQAIGNTEAFF
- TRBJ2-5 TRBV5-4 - TGTGCCAGCAGCTTGGGGACGGGGCAAGAGACCCAGTACTTC CASSLGTGQETQYF
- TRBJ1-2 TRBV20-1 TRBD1 TGCAGTGCTAGTTTCCCCGACAGGGGAGGGGGCTACACCTTC CSASFPDRGGGYTF
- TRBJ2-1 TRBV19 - TGTGCCAGTAGTTCGACTCCATACAATGAGCAGTTCTTC CASSSTPYNEQFF
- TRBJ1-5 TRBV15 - TGTGCCACCAGCAGATTAGGGACTTCGGAGGAGCCCCAGCATTTT CATSRLGTSEEPQHF
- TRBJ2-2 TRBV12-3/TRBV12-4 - TGTGCCAGCCCCTACACGGGCACCGGGGAGCTGTTTTTT CASPYTGTGELFF
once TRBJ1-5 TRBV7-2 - TGTGCCAGCAGCTTAAGTTCCAGGGGCCAGCCCCAGCATTTT CASSLSSRGQPQHF
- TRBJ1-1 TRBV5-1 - TGCGCCAGCAGCTTGGCTACAGGTGGTAAAATGAACACTGAAGCTTTCTTT CASSLATGGKMNTEAFF
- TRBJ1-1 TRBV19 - TGTGCCAGTAGTACACCTACCTCGCGGGAGCAGGGCACCCCTGAAGCTTTCTTT CASSTPTSREQGTPEAFF